This T cell receptor (beta chain) was documented in a study of T-cell reconstitution after alpha-beta-depleted transplantation in children. Study observations and caveats: Approximately two months post-transplant, alpha-beta T cells reportedly originated from several hundred expanded graft clones. Newly produced T cells mostly provided counts and TCRbeta diversity after one year, as hyperexpanded clones declined. The high TCRbeta diversity at day 60 in some patients came from surviving recipient T cells and thymic progenitors.

This clonotype has more than one count but fewer than ten. Its antigen remains unknown. As it was prepared, the TCRbeta library received unique molecular identifiers. TCRdb re-analysed the PCR reads in MiXCR, keeping a single row per CDR3 protein. The top ten hold 34% of the sample, which has 90,000 to 130,000 distinct CDR3 sequences, 10% to 13% seen once. J lost 2 bases, V lost 3 bases, and 5 bases had no gene match. The CDR3 consists of 15 residues. The receptor's source is a boy aged 2 to 9 with acute lymphoblastic leukemia, due to receive a stem cell transplant. Sequences were derived from PBMCs, sampled before TCRalphabeta/CD19-depleted stem cell transplant. V usage is TRBV12-3 or TRBV12-4 and J usage is TRBJ2-3; 7 bases fit TRBD2. The CDR3 coding sequence is TGTGCCAGCAGTTTCAGCCGGGAGGCCACAGATACGCAGTATTTT. Protein sequence: CASSFSREATDTQYF.